This TCR beta chain stems from a study of T cell responses to AZD1222 COVID-19 vaccine. Concerning this clone itself: The target antigen is unknown.

Trimming shortened V by 2 bases and J by 2 bases, and 17 bases separated the two germline ends. The CDR3 extends over 16 amino acids. The germline V gene has CDR1 GTSNPN and CDR2 SVGIG (reference sequence). General observations from the study: Donors in the cohort were predominantly white British and more often female, and clonal diversity was possibly underestimated. Nearly half of the spike-specific TCRs reportedly recognize variant regions that carry no mutations. Only a handful of AZD1222 recipients tested seropositive at baseline.

Only in-frame clones appear in the TCRdb table, and some are missing; sequencing was by immunoSEQ multiplex PCR. Of over 120,000 clones listed, more than 85% are singletons. The chain is built from TRBV30 and TRBJ2-3; perhaps TRBD1 as D (8 bases). This sample comprised peripheral blood, obtained on day 0 of AZD1222 vaccination. This receptor was obtained from an adult in good health. The CDR3 nucleotides read TGTGCCTGGAGTCAGGGGGCGGGAGAGTACACAGATACGCAGTATTTT. It specifies CAWSQGAGEYTDTQYF.